The present TCR beta chain was sequenced within a study of cytomegalovirus exposure and HLA in healthy donors. The sample holds a few counts of this clone. CDR3 length: 15 amino acids. Germline V lookup: CDR1 MNHNS, CDR2 SASEGT. V was clipped by 3 bases and J by 0 bases, with 10 bases between them. Researchers ran the PCR with 60 Vbeta and 13 Jbeta primers. Assay: immunoSEQ multiplex PCR; the TCRdb copy retains only in-frame clones and omits some. The table records about 130,000 clones, 70% to 80% of them present only once. The sequence was obtained from a man aged 25 to 40 in good health and CMV-seronegative. The sample comprised PBMCs. The gene calls are TRBV6-1 and TRBJ2-3; D remains unclear. The CDR3 DNA follows: TGTGCCAGCAGTGACGAAAAGAGGAGCACAGATACGCAGTATTTT. Its protein product is CASSDEKRSTDTQYF.